This T cell receptor (beta chain) was retrieved from a study of beta chain features in type 1 diabetes. Study-wide results and caveats: Comparison showed that naive, central memory and Treg TCRB repertoires appeared more similar among patients than among healthy donors. Among patients with Type 1 diabetes, TCRB CDR3s were moderately but significantly shorter in every one of the four CD4+ subsets.

Investigators reverse transcribed all isolated RNA, so they sequenced expressed TCRB transcripts. Produced via immunoSEQ multiplex PCR; TCRdb's table is partial and in-frame only. The table lists over 120,000 clones, about 10% of them singletons, with 0.55% to 0.85% in the top ten. The sample holds a few counts of this clone. Its antigen is still unknown. The CDR3 is 18 amino acids. Unmatched junction bases numbered 10, after V lost 0 bases and J lost 3 bases. Germline-derived CDR1 and CDR2 are SGHTA and FQGNSA. The material sequenced was central memory CD4+ T cells from blood. This receptor was taken from a man between 18 and 35 years old in good health. The V gene is TRBV7-2, the J gene TRBJ2-2; 7 nucleotides line up with TRBD1. DNA of the CDR3: TGTGCCAGCAGCTTAGCGCTGAGAAGGGACAGAGACACCGGGGAGCTGTTTTTT. Encoded protein: CASSLALRRDRDTGELFF.